This T cell receptor beta chain was observed in a study of T cells after yellow fever vaccination (dated by TCRdb to the late 2010s). Looking at the study overall: Libraries from fractions with low cell numbers were prepared with the SMART-Seq v4 Ultra Low Input RNA kit. Two healthy male donors made up the cohort, one aged 18 to 29 years and the other aged 30 to 40 years. Blood was collected at multiple timepoints before and after primary and secondary immunization, and bulk PBMC replicates and cell subsets were isolated. Bulk TCR alpha and beta repertoires were sequenced longitudinally to track T-cell clones before and after primary and booster YFV17D yellow fever vaccination. What the research found in general, with its limitations: FACS-sorted repertoires could contain abundant contaminating clonotypes from the bulk population, so computational filtering was required. Most clones expanded after primary vaccination (almost 97% of CD4 and 80% to 90% of CD8) were re-detected after the booster, suggesting that broad memory maintenance occurred. Compared with the primary T-cell response, the secondary T-cell response was faster but weaker, reaching its peak on day 5 rather than on day 15. Because the study included only two donors, the extent to which the findings can be generalized is limited. A small fraction of clonotypes showed up in both the CD4 and CD8 compartments, probably as a result of convergent recombination.

The germline V gene encodes CDR1 SGHKS and CDR2 YYEKEE (reference sequence). V loses 2 bases at its end and J loses 3 bases; junction bases beyond the gene matches: 5. From the cysteine through the phenylalanine, the CDR3 covers 16 amino acids. The read is trimmed to its CDR3 DNA, 48 bases read in frame from base 1. Synthesis of TCR cDNA relied on 5'RACE template switching, a step that introduced a universal primer site along with unique molecular identifiers. cDNA synthesis was primed from both the TCR alpha and TCR beta constant segments. Libraries were amplified in two PCR steps, with sample barcodes and sequencing adapters added in the second step. Libraries were sequenced on Illumina HiSeq 2500 (2x100 bp) or NovaSeq (2x150 bp). On the study's bioinformatics: Demultiplexing of reads and collapsing into UMI consensus sequences were performed with MIGEC, and V(D)J alignment was carried out with MiXCR. Using edgeR on replicate PBMC samples, clonotypes were called vaccine-responding if FDR was below 0.01 and the log2 fold change was above 5 up to day 15. Bulk clonotypes were assigned CD4 or CD8 identity according to which sequenced CD4 or CD8 repertoire held them at higher abundance. Using fastp trimming at Q25 and MiXCR clonotype assembly, TCRdb reanalyzed the public sequencing data and kept in-frame beta chains. Each CDR3 protein appears once, grouped with its most common genes and DNA. For this entry, the V and J calls and clone size follow TCRdb and not the study's own pipeline. Counted in this sample were hundreds of thousands of distinct CDR3 sequences; around 8.1% of them appeared once. The ten largest clones take up under 20% of the sample.

Read against the paper, the sample's treatment or condition label means: live attenuated yellow fever vaccine strain. At each blood-draw timepoint, two biological replicates of bulk PBMCs were obtained. PBMCs were isolated from peripheral blood using a standard Ficoll-Paque protocol. RNA was extracted with TriZol from bulk PBMCs, CD4 and CD8 fractions, and dextramer-positive and dextramer-negative fractions. In regard to this clonotype: There is no known antigen for this receptor. No per-base quality is available; no much larger clone lies one base away.

The TCR comes from a young man who received the YFV17D yellow fever vaccine. Material: PBMCs, obtained about 49 days after the first yellow fever vaccination. The rearranged chain carries TRBV5-5 and TRBJ2-1, with TRBD1 matching 10 junction bases. CDR3 protein: CASSFGTGAFYNEQFF. The base sequence is TGTGCCAGCAGCTTCGGGACAGGGGCCTTCTACAATGAGCAGTTCTTC.